The present T cell receptor beta chain was sequenced within a study of shared clonotypes between healthy human individuals. Study results and limitations: A handful of donors held about 5.1% of naive CD4 clonotypes in common.

The CDR3 contains 16 residues. V trimming: 4 bases; J trimming: 4 bases; junction bases outside the gene matches: 7. Looked up from germline, CDR1 is SGHKS and CDR2 is YYEKEE (reference sequence). The method was immunoSEQ multiplex PCR; TCRdb's version includes in-frame clones alone and lacks a portion of them. This table holds around 1.5 million clones, 98% found once. This clone was recorded once. The antigen is unknown. This TCR was sampled from a young man in good health. Input material: naive CD4+ T cells sorted from blood. Indicated subset: CD45RA+ positively selected. The gene calls are TRBV5-5 and TRBJ2-5; 13 bases match TRBD2. CDR3 DNA: TGTGCCAGCAGCGATACTAGCGGGAGGGCCGGAGAGACCCAGTACTTC. Translating gives CASSDTSGRAGETQYF.